Following are 9 T cell receptor beta chains from one sample sequenced in a study of blood T cell repertoires in COVID-19. Sequencing was performed with immunoSEQ multiplex PCR; in TCRdb, only in-frame clones are kept and a portion is missing. The table lists fewer than 200,000 clones, 81% of them singletons, with about 10% in the top ten. The sample was peripheral blood. Every receptor here comes from a middle-aged woman with COVID-19, enrolled during active disease.

This rearrangement joins TRBV30 to TRBJ1-1; 7 bases fit TRBD1. CDR3 length: 15 residues. V shed 3 bases and J 6 bases; nucleotides not matched to a gene: 13. Germline V gives CDR1 GTSNPN, CDR2 SVGIG (reference sequence). The CDR3 nucleotides read TGTGCCTGGAGAAGCCTGGAGGGGGCAAAGGCTGAAGCTTTCTTT. Residues: CAWRSLEGAKAEAFF.

The chain employs TRBV5-1 and TRBJ2-7; TRBD1 agrees at 8 bases. Unmatched junction bases numbered 3, after V lost 4 bases and J lost 0 bases. The CDR3 is made up of 14 amino acids. CDR1 and CDR2 (germline): SGHRS, YFSETQ. As DNA, the CDR3 is TGCGCCAGCAGCCCAGACAGGGGCTCCTACGAGCAGTACTTC. This gives the protein CASSPDRGSYEQYF.

The J gene is TRBJ2-7, the V gene TRBV5-1; 7 bases match TRBD2. The V segment lost 2 bases and the J segment 1 base; nucleotides outside the gene matches: 6. This CDR3 has 15 amino acids. CDR1 is SGHRS and CDR2 is YFSETQ in the germline V gene. The DNA for the CDR3 is TGCGCCAGCAGCTTTAACGGGAGGTCGTCCTACGAGCAGTACTTC. It yields the protein CASSFNGRSSYEQYF. Full variable domain (outside the CDR3, taken from reference TRBV5-1 and TRBJ2-7): KAGVTQTPRYLIKTRGQQVTLSCSPISGHRSVSWYQQTPGQGLQFLFEYFSETQRNKGNFPGRFSGRQFSNSRSEMNVSTLELGDSALYLCASSFNGRSSYEQYFGPGTRLTVT.

This chain joins TRBV28 and TRBJ1-2, with D unclear. CDR3 length equals 17 residues. The germline CDR1 and CDR2 sequences are MDHEN and SYDVKM. With 2 bases removed from V and 0 bases from J, the gap between germline ends came to 16 bases. CDR3 sequence: CASSLPTTTTANYGYTF. DNA for the CDR3: TGTGCCAGCAGTTTACCCACCACGACTACAGCTAACTATGGCTACACCTTC.

J is TRBJ2-1 and V is TRBV13, with TRBD2 as a possible D gene (6 bases). Germline-derived CDR1 and CDR2 are PRHDT and FYEKMQ (reference sequence). The CDR3 contains 14 residues. V was shortened by 7 bases and J by 0 bases, with 10 bases between the two germline ends. CDR3 protein: CASTRSGSYNEQFF. The CDR3 nucleotides are TGTGCCAGCACCCGTAGCGGCTCCTACAATGAGCAGTTCTTC. Full variable domain (rest looked up from reference TRBV13 and TRBJ2-1): AAGVIQSPRHLIKEKRETATLKCYPIPRHDTVYWYQQGPGQDPQFLISFYEKMQSDKGSIPDRFSAQQFSDYHSELNMSSLELGDSALYFCASTRSGSYNEQFFGPGTRLTVL.

This rearrangement joins TRBV5-6 to TRBJ2-1; the D is unclear. Germline CDR1 is SGHDT and CDR2 is YYEEEE. V was cut by 4 bases and J by 9 bases, with 11 bases left in between. CDR3 length equals 12 residues. The CDR3 protein is CASSRIRSEQFF. In nucleotides, the CDR3 is TGTGCCAGCAGCAGAATAAGGAGTGAGCAGTTCTTC.

The chain employs TRBV11-2 and TRBJ2-1; possibly TRBD2 for D (6 bases). V was trimmed by 3 bases and J by 10 bases, leaving 10 bases between them. The CDR3 length is 12 residues. The V gene's germline CDR1 is SGHAT and CDR2 FQNNGV. The CDR3 coding sequence is TGTGCCAGCAGCTTCCCGGGGGAGGAGCAGTTCTTC. Translation: CASSFPGEEQFF. The full variable domain, rest sourced from reference TRBV11-2 and TRBJ2-1, is EAGVAQSPRYKIIEKRQSVAFWCNPISGHATLYWYQQILGQGPKLLIQFQNNGVVDDSQLPKDRFSAERLKGVDSTLKIQPAKLEDSAVYLCASSFPGEEQFFGPGTRLTVL.

The gene calls are TRBV5-8 and TRBJ2-5; D call uncertain. The CDR3 is 15 amino acids. Between the trimmed V and J ends, which lost 0 bases and 1 base, there was a span of 10 bases. Germline lookup yields CDR1 SGHTS and CDR2 YDEGEE. As DNA, the CDR3 is TGTGCCAGCAGCTTGGGGTCCCACAGCCAAGAGACCCAGTACTTC. It codes for CASSLGSHSQETQYF.

The chain joins TRBV24-1 to TRBJ2-5, with 8 nucleotides matching TRBD2. The ends lost 7 bases at V and 1 base at J; junction bases unmatched: 1. Germline-derived CDR1 and CDR2 are KGHDR and SFDVKD. This CDR3 has 13 residues. The CDR3 DNA reads TGTGCCACCAGGCGGGAGGCCCAAGAGACCCAGTACTTC. Amino acids: CATRREAQETQYF.